This T cell receptor (beta chain) was captured in a study of T cell clonotyping in hematopoietic cell transplantation. V was trimmed by 7 bases and J by 0 bases, leaving 10 bases between them. This CDR3 contains 13 residues. Per germline, CDR1 MNHNS and CDR2 SASEGT. Whole-study findings and limits: Graft donor and pretransplant recipient Inverse Simpson Index values predicted broader posttransplant TCR diversity.

Clones were sequenced by immunoSEQ multiplex PCR, and TCRdb holds only the in-frame ones, with some missing. The sample yields roughly 9,300 clones, 40% to 65% seen once. To note about this clone: Its antigen is not known.

The input for sequencing was peripheral blood mononuclear cells, taken 100 days after allogeneic stem cell transplant. This chain uses TRBV6-1 with TRBJ2-7; D may be TRBD2 (6 bases). The receptor was derived from a female patient aged 50-59 years who had an allogeneic stem cell transplant from an unrelated donor, so the T cells may come from the graft donor. Some clones in this sample may be carry-over from other donors' samples. CDR3 coding DNA: TGTGCCAGCACTGGGGGGACCTCCTACGAGCAGTACTTC. It encodes CASTGGTSYEQYF.